The entry that follows covers one TCR beta chain sequence. Its specificity is not known. Other DNA sequences in the same sample also yield this CDR3. Sequencing was performed with immunoSEQ multiplex PCR; in TCRdb, only in-frame clones are kept and a portion is missing. In the table there are 2 million to 2.5 million clones, 90% to 96% of which are singletons. The sample originates from a study of shared clonotypes between healthy human individuals. Whole-study findings and limits: Some clonotypes were shared by all four sorted-subset donors, while others were not shared. The non-shared ones had lower generation probabilities than the shared ones. Apart from blood, nothing was sampled; tissue repertoires likely differ.

Sample: naive CD4+ T cells sorted from blood. Subset: CD45RA+ positively selected. This clonotype was obtained from a man aged 18-30 years in good health.

The CDR3: CASSLGRGPETQYF. CDR3 nucleotide sequence: TGCGCCAGCAGCTTAGGCAGGGGGCCCGAGACCCAGTACTTC. V is TRBV5-1 and J is TRBJ2-5, with 8 bases aligning to TRBD1. The CDR3 covers 14 residues. J was trimmed by 5 bases and V by 2 bases; bases with no gene match: 5. CDR1 and CDR2 (germline): SGHRS, YFSETQ.